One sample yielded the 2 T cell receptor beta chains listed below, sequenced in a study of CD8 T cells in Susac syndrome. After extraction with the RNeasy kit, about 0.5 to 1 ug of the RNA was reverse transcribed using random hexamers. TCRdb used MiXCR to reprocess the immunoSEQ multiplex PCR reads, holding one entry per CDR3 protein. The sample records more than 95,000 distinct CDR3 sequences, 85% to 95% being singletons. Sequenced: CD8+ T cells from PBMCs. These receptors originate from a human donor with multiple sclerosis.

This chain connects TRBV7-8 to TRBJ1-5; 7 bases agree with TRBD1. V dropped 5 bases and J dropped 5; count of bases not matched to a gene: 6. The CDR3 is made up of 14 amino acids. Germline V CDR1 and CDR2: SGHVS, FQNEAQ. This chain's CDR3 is CASSQGGRHQPQHF. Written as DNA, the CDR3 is TGTGCCAGCAGCCAGGGGGGCAGACATCAGCCCCAGCATTTT. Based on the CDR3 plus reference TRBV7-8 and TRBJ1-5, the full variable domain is GAGVSQSPRYKVAKRGQDVALRCDPISGHVSLFWYQQALGQGPEFLTYFQNEAQLDKSGLPSDRFFAERPEGSVSTLKIQRTQQEDSAVYLCASSQGGRHQPQHFGDGTRLSIL.

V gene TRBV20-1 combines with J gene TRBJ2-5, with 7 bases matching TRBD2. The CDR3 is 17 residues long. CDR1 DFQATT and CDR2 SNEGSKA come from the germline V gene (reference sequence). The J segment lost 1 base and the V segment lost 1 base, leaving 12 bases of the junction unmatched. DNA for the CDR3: TGCAGTGCTAGAGGCCGTAAAATTCAGCGGGGCCAAGAGACCCAGTACTTC. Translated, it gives CSARGRKIQRGQETQYF.